This T cell receptor (beta chain) is from a study of blood T cell repertoires in COVID-19. Study summary: Italy, Spain and the United States were the sources of the convalescent and acute COVID-19 samples. The analysed material was cDNA or gDNA that came from T cells, B-cell-depleted T cells, or PBMCs.

Losses at the gene ends were 0 bases for V and 5 bases for J; bases not matched to a gene: 1. This CDR3 comprises 13 residues. In germline, CDR1 is SGDLS, CDR2 YYNGEE. Source study methods: Nucleated cell number was recorded as an estimate derived from reference gene primer amplification. TCRdb's table, derived via immunoSEQ multiplex PCR, lists solely in-frame clones and lacks some. V, J and clone size were drawn from that table, and D and trimming were deduced from the DNA. The repertoire holds around 150,000 clones, with approximately 89% as singletons. The sequencing sample was made of peripheral blood. The receptor was isolated from a man in his sixties with active or convalescent COVID-19. The genes are TRBV9 and TRBJ2-5; TRBD2 matches 7 bases. In DNA, the CDR3 is TGTGCCAGCAGCGTAGACGGGAGGGAGACCCAGTACTTC. It codes for CASSVDGRETQYF.